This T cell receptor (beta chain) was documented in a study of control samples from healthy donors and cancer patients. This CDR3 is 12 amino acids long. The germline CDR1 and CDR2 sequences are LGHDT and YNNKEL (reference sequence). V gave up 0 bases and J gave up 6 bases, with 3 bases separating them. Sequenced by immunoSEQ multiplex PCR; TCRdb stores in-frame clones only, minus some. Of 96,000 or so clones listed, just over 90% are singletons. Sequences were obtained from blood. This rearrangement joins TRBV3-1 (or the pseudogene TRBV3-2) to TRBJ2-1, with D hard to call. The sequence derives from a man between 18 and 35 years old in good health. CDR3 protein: CASSQDFNEQFF. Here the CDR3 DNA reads TGTGCCAGCAGCCAAGACTTCAATGAGCAGTTCTTC.